This TCR beta chain was documented in a study of T cell responses to AZD1222 COVID-19 vaccine. Trimming removed 2 bases at V and 4 bases at J, with 18 bases between. CDR3 length equals 17 residues. CDR1 is MGHRA and CDR2 is YSYEKL in the germline V gene. Clones were sequenced by immunoSEQ multiplex PCR, and TCRdb holds only the in-frame ones, with some missing. The sample shows 150,000 to 200,000 clones, around 90% of them seen only once. The source is an adult in good health. The sample was peripheral blood, taken on day 0 of AZD1222 vaccination. The chain joins TRBV4-1 to TRBJ1-5, with a tentative D call TRBD1 (6 bases). CDR3: CASSQRFTGRLNQPQHF. Here the CDR3 DNA reads TGCGCCAGCAGCCAAAGATTTACAGGGAGACTTAATCAGCCCCAGCATTTT.